A single T cell receptor beta chain is shown here with its context. The method was immunoSEQ multiplex PCR; TCRdb's version includes in-frame clones alone and lacks a portion of them. The table shows over 250,000 clones, with roughly 86% occurring only once. This entry belongs to a study of blood T cell repertoires in COVID-19. Overall study: T cells, B-cell-depleted T cells, or PBMCs supplied cDNA or gDNA.

The CDR3 consists of 16 residues. Per germline, CDR1 SGDLS and CDR2 YYNGEE. The V end lost 2 bases, the J end lost 0 bases, and 12 bases lay between the germline ends. The specimen was peripheral blood. The V gene is TRBV9, the J gene TRBJ1-3, with a possible D match to TRBD1 (6 bases). The TCR sequence derives from a man aged 35-49 years who had recovered from COVID-19. This CDR3 reads CASSVPDRSSGNTIYF. CDR3 coding DNA: TGTGCCAGCAGCGTCCCGGACAGAAGCTCTGGAAACACCATATATTTT.